This record looks at one TCR beta chain sequence and its context. Antigen: not known. This entry comes from a study of T-cell memory formation after mild COVID-19. Study-wide findings and caveats: Second-wave clones reaching peak frequency on day 37 lacked confirmed SARS-CoV-2 specificity. Shrinking CD4+ clones were chiefly CM and EM; CD8+ ones were chiefly EMRA. Contracting clones from day 15 to 85 showed balanced CD4/CD8; later expanders favored CD4+.

TCRdb reanalysed the 5' RACE reads using MiXCR and keeps one entry per CDR3 protein. This sample has 450,000 to 650,000 distinct CDR3 sequences, with about a fifth found just once. Germline values: CDR1 SGHDT, CDR2 YYEEEE. The CDR3 spans 14 residues. The V gene lost 4 bases and the J gene lost 2 bases, with 10 bases spanning the gap. Sequenced sample: PBMCs or a T cell subset sorted from them (not recorded which). The receptor was derived from an adult woman who had mild COVID-19 (a few samples of this study predate the infection). Cell type and time point are not known. The chain couples TRBV5-6 to TRBJ2-1; D ambiguous. In DNA, the CDR3 is TGTGCCAGCAGCCCGCGCCCGACCTACAATGAGCAGTTCTTC. Amino acid sequence: CASSPRPTYNEQFF.